What follows are 29 T cell receptor beta chains derived from one specimen sequenced in a study of shared clonotypes between healthy human individuals. CD45RO-negative CD8 cells positively selected for CCR7 made up the naive population, which excluded terminally differentiated effector memory CD45RA+ cells. The data were produced by immunoSEQ multiplex PCR, yet TCRdb's version contains in-frame clones alone and is incomplete. This sample has about 2 million clones; approximately 94% occur once, and the top ten carry about 1.1%. Sequencing used naive CD8+ T cells sorted from blood. The receptors shown here come from a man between 18 and 29 years old in good health.

The V and J genes are TRBV9 and TRBJ1-1; D is ambiguous. From germline, CDR1 is SGDLS and CDR2 YYNGEE. This CDR3 has 14 amino acids. Trimming removed 5 bases at V and 3 bases at J, with 14 bases between. The CDR3 DNA is TGTGCCAGCAGAGTGGGAGGGTGGGACACTGAAGCTTTCTTT. Amino acids: CASRVGGWDTEAFF.

The chain joins TRBV11-2 to TRBJ1-1; TRBD1 is a possible D gene (5 bases). The length of the CDR3 is 15 residues. V lost 3 bases, J lost 3 bases, and 14 bases lay in between. Germline assignment: CDR1 SGHAT and CDR2 FQNNGV. The CDR3 sequence: CASSLVGPAYTEAFF. Here the CDR3 DNA reads TGTGCCAGCAGCTTGGTGGGGCCAGCTTACACTGAAGCTTTCTTT.

The V call is TRBV6-1, the J call TRBJ1-5; the match to TRBD1 covers 11 bases. There are 16 residues in the CDR3. Germline CDR1 MNHNS, CDR2 SASEGT. Trimming at V came to 3 bases and at J to 5 bases, leaving 6 bases not matched to a gene. The CDR3 reads CASSDIGTGGDQPQHF. As DNA, the CDR3 is TGTGCCAGCAGTGATATCGGGACAGGGGGTGATCAGCCCCAGCATTTT.

This chain joins TRBV6-5 and TRBJ1-2; D gene ambiguous. This CDR3 has 15 residues. CDR1 is MNHEY and CDR2 is SVGAGI in the germline V gene. Deletions cut 2 bases from V and 7 bases from J, with 17 bases between. In DNA form, the CDR3 reads TGTGCCAGCAGTTACCTCCCCCGGGCCGATACTGGCTACACCTTC. This gives the protein CASSYLPRADTGYTF.

The rearrangement uses TRBV19 and TRBJ1-2; no firm D call. CDR1 is LNHDA and CDR2 is SQIVND in the germline V gene (reference sequence). Between the trimmed V and J ends, which lost 7 bases and 4 bases, there was a span of 16 bases. The CDR3 extends over 14 amino acids. The CDR3, as DNA: TGTGCCAGTAATCCCTTTCTGGGTGGCTATGGCTACACCTTC. Translating it yields CASNPFLGGYGYTF.

This rearrangement joins TRBV13 to TRBJ2-5, with unresolved D. The germline V gene encodes CDR1 PRHDT and CDR2 FYEKMQ (reference sequence). The CDR3 is made up of 13 amino acids. V shed 5 bases and J shed 5 bases, with 12 bases lying between them. CDR3 in amino acids: CASSPHSPETQYF. CDR3 DNA sequence: TGTGCCAGCAGCCCCCATTCGCCGGAGACCCAGTACTTC.

The genes are TRBV10-2 and TRBJ2-7; possible D gene TRBD2, 6 bases. Trimming shortened V by 7 bases and J by 7 bases, and 20 bases separated the two germline ends. The CDR3 consists of 14 residues. Germline loops: CDR1 WSHSY, CDR2 SAAADI. CDR3 in DNA: TGCGCCAGCATGGAGGGCGGGGAATTATGGGAGCAGTACTTC. The encoded protein is CASMEGGELWEQYF.

This clone was counted once. The chain carries TRBV7-8 and TRBJ2-5; D gene uncertain. Germline CDR1 SGHVS, CDR2 FQNEAQ. V lost 6 bases and J 1 base, leaving 12 bases between the germline ends. The length of the CDR3 is 14 residues. In DNA form, the CDR3 reads TGTGCCAGCAGTTCCGTCCGGGTCCAAGAGACCCAGTACTTC. It translates to CASSSVRVQETQYF.

The rearrangement joins TRBV10-2 to TRBJ2-1; 13 positions match TRBD2. The germline gives CDR1 WSHSY, CDR2 SAAADI. The ends lost 7 bases at V and 1 base at J; junction bases unmatched: 1. This CDR3 has 15 residues. The CDR3 reads CASTGLAGSYNEQFF. For the CDR3, the DNA is TGCGCCAGCACGGGACTAGCGGGGTCCTACAATGAGCAGTTCTTC.

This chain joins TRBV10-2 and TRBJ1-1; 10 bases agree with TRBD1. The CDR3 is made up of 15 amino acids. The V and J ends lost 8 bases and 3 bases, in that order; junction bases with no gene match: 9. The germline gives CDR1 WSHSY, CDR2 SAAADI. CDR3 bases: TGCGCCAGCCAAAGCGGGGGACAGGGGTACACTGAAGCTTTCTTT. As protein: CASQSGGQGYTEAFF.

V is TRBV7-9 and J is TRBJ2-1; no clear D gene. Per germline, CDR1 SEHNR and CDR2 FQNEAQ (reference sequence). This CDR3 has 15 amino acids. Trimming left V 6 bases short and J 4 bases short, with 16 bases between. The CDR3 sequence: CASSSDAVGYNEQFF. In nucleotides, the CDR3 is TGTGCCAGCAGTTCAGATGCGGTTGGGTACAATGAGCAGTTCTTC. Full variable domain (remainder filled in from reference TRBV7-9 and TRBJ2-1): DTGVSQNPRHKITKRGQNVTFRCDPISEHNRLYWYRQTLGQGPEFLTYFQNEAQLEKSRLLSDRFSAERPKGSFSTLEIQRTEQGDSAMYLCASSSDAVGYNEQFFGPGTRLTVL.

As regards this clone: The same CDR3 can be traced to other DNA sequences in this sample. The chain has TRBV5-1 and TRBJ2-1, with TRBD2 matching 8 bases. With V trimmed by 3 bases and J by 0 bases, 5 bases remained unmatched. There are 16 residues in the CDR3. Germline V gene lookup returns CDR1 SGHRS and CDR2 YFSETQ. CDR3 loop: CASSSTSGSSYNEQFF. In nucleotides, the CDR3 is TGCGCCAGCAGCTCCACTAGCGGCAGCTCCTACAATGAGCAGTTCTTC.

On this clone: This same CDR3 is encoded by further DNA sequences in the sample. The chain uses TRBV7-9 and TRBJ2-1, with D unclear. The CDR3 is 13 amino acids. The V end lost 1 base, the J end lost 4 bases, and 5 bases lay between the germline ends. Germline loops: CDR1 SEHNR, CDR2 FQNEAQ (reference sequence). CDR3: CASSLDSYNEQFF. The DNA for the CDR3 is TGTGCCAGCAGCTTAGACAGTTACAATGAGCAGTTCTTC.

In DNA, the CDR3 is TGTGCCAGCACCTACAGGGCCTACGAGCAGTACTTC. This codes for CASTYRAYEQYF. The genes are TRBV6-5 and TRBJ2-7; D is possibly TRBD1 (6 bases). Trimming took 7 bases from V and 2 from J, leaving 9 bases between them. The CDR3 covers 12 residues. The germline CDR1 and CDR2 sequences are MNHEY and SVGAGI.

The V gene is TRBV15, the J gene TRBJ2-5, with a weak D call TRBD1 (5 bases). The CDR3 is 17 amino acids. V lost 0 bases and J lost 4, with 18 bases in between. In germline, CDR1 is LNHNV, CDR2 YYDKDF (reference sequence). The CDR3 spells CATSREKGREEVETQYF. In DNA form, the CDR3 reads TGTGCCACCAGCAGAGAAAAGGGCAGGGAAGAGGTAGAGACCCAGTACTTC.

The rearrangement uses TRBV6-5 and TRBJ2-1; TRBD1 might be the D (6 bases). Germline CDR1 reads MNHEY; CDR2 reads SVGAGI. This CDR3 spans 16 amino acids. The V and J ends lost 0 bases and 5 bases respectively, with 14 bases between them. The chain's CDR3 is CASSYSTGHVNNEQFF. In DNA form, the CDR3 reads TGTGCCAGCAGTTACTCGACGGGACACGTAAACAATGAGCAGTTCTTC.

This clone was seen a single time. The V and J genes are TRBV27 and TRBJ1-5; the D is unclear. This CDR3 spans 15 amino acids. V was cut by 0 bases and J by 1 base, with 7 bases left in between. Germline V CDR1 and CDR2: MNHEY, SMNVEV (reference sequence). CDR3 protein: CASSLSGTSNQPQHF. The DNA of the CDR3 is TGTGCCAGCAGTTTATCGGGCACAAGCAATCAGCCCCAGCATTTT.

The chain recombines TRBV9 with TRBJ2-3; D is possibly TRBD1 or TRBD2 (6 bases each). Trimming shortened V by 3 bases and J by 2 bases, and 10 bases separated the two germline ends. This CDR3 has 14 residues. Germline V gene data show CDR1 as SGDLS and CDR2 as YYNGEE. The CDR3 DNA reads as TGTGCCAGCAGCGCGGGGGCCCCCACAGATACGCAGTATTTT. Its translation is CASSAGAPTDTQYF.

The rearrangement uses TRBV19 and TRBJ2-5, with no clear D. The ends were cut back, 3 bases at V and 2 bases at J, with 7 bases in the middle. Germline lookup yields CDR1 LNHDA and CDR2 SQIVND (reference sequence). The CDR3 is 13 amino acids. CDR3 amino acids: CASSIGIQETQYF. Written as DNA, the CDR3 is TGTGCCAGTAGTATTGGCATTCAAGAGACCCAGTACTTC.

Of note for this clone: A junction boundary mismatches the germline segment, possibly from a read error. The same CDR3 also results from other DNA sequences found in this sample. The J gene is TRBJ2-3, the V gene TRBV7-7; possible D gene TRBD1, 6 bases. Germline-derived CDR1 and CDR2 are SSHAT and FNYEAQ (reference sequence). This CDR3 spans 14 amino acids. The CDR3 protein is CASSLEAGADTQYF. The CDR3 DNA follows: TGTGCTAGCAGCTTAGAGGCAGGGGCAGATACGCAGTATTTT.

The gene calls are TRBV25-1 and TRBJ2-1; possible D gene TRBD2, 5 bases. V gave up 4 bases and J gave up 9 bases, with 13 bases separating them. In germline, CDR1 is MGHDK, CDR2 SYGVNS. The CDR3 has 13 residues. The CDR3 nucleotides read TGTGCCAGCAGTGTGGTCCTGGCGGGTGAGCAGTTCTTC. Amino acid sequence: CASSVVLAGEQFF. Using reference TRBV25-1 and TRBJ2-1 for the parts outside the CDR3, the full variable domain is EADIYQTPRYLVIGTGKKITLECSQTMGHDKMYWYQQDPGMELHLIHYSYGVNSTEKGDLSSESTVSRIRTEHFPLTLESARPSHTSQYLCASSVVLAGEQFFGPGTRLTVL.

The chain has TRBV10-2 and TRBJ1-1; D uncertain. With 6 bases removed from V and 6 bases from J, the gap between germline ends came to 14 bases. The germline V gene encodes CDR1 WSHSY and CDR2 SAAADI. The CDR3 has 13 residues. This CDR3 is CASSSHVVAEAFF. The CDR3 DNA reads as TGCGCCAGCAGCTCTCACGTGGTCGCTGAAGCTTTCTTT.

The CDR3 DNA reads TGCGCCAGCCTCCGAGGGCCACATACGCAGTATTTT. Amino acid sequence: CASLRGPHTQYF. The chain is built from TRBV10-1 and TRBJ2-3, with a possible D match to TRBD2 (5 bases). The germline gives CDR1 WNHNN, CDR2 SYGVQD (reference sequence). Trimming removed 8 bases at V and 7 bases at J, with 13 bases between. The CDR3 has 12 residues.

The genes are TRBV15 and TRBJ2-7; 11 bases map to TRBD2. CDR3 length: 15 residues. Looked up from germline, CDR1 is LNHNV and CDR2 is YYDKDF (reference sequence). The V gene end was trimmed by 4 bases and the J gene end by 0 bases; junction bases not matched to a gene: 2. The CDR3 region has the DNA TGTGCCACCAGCATCGGACTAGCGGGCTCCTACGAGCAGTACTTC. Protein: CATSIGLAGSYEQYF.

The chain's CDR3 is CASSFPANVLTF. CDR3 sequence (DNA): TGTGCCAGCAGCTTCCCTGCCAACGTCCTGACTTTC. This chain links TRBV5-4 with TRBJ2-6; no definite D call. V dropped 2 bases and J dropped 7 bases, with 4 bases sitting between them. Looked up from germline, CDR1 is SGHNT and CDR2 is YYREEE (reference sequence). This CDR3 contains 12 residues.

V and J are TRBV28 and TRBJ2-1; 11 bases line up with TRBD2. V shed 2 bases and J 8 bases; nucleotides not matched to a gene: 5. The germline V gene encodes CDR1 MDHEN and CDR2 SYDVKM. This CDR3 region has 15 residues. CDR3 amino acids: CASSLGSGGADEQFF. The CDR3 DNA reads as TGTGCCAGCAGTTTAGGTAGCGGGGGGGCCGATGAGCAGTTCTTC.

The genes are TRBV7-9 and TRBJ2-7; the D is unclear. The CDR3 consists of 14 residues. V shed 5 bases and J shed 6 bases, with 17 bases lying between them. From germline, CDR1 is SEHNR and CDR2 FQNEAQ (reference sequence). DNA of the CDR3: TGTGCCAGCAGCCCAAGACACGTGTTGCTCGAGCAGTACTTC. This translates into CASSPRHVLLEQYF. Combining the CDR3 with reference TRBV7-9 and TRBJ2-7 gives the whole variable domain DTGVSQNPRHKITKRGQNVTFRCDPISEHNRLYWYRQTLGQGPEFLTYFQNEAQLEKSRLLSDRFSAERPKGSFSTLEIQRTEQGDSAMYLCASSPRHVLLEQYFGPGTRLTVT.

The genes are TRBV30 and TRBJ1-1; D not resolved. This CDR3 comprises 13 residues. The V and J ends lost 2 bases and 5 bases respectively, with 12 bases between them. Per germline, CDR1 GTSNPN and CDR2 SVGIG (reference sequence). The CDR3 region has the DNA TGTGCCTGGAGTATCGATAGAGGAACTGAAGCTTTCTTT. Translating gives CAWSIDRGTEAFF.

As regards this clone: At the DNA level, this CDR3 is encoded by other sequences in the same sample as well. The chain uses TRBV4-1 and TRBJ2-7; D is ambiguous. Germline CDR1 MGHRA, CDR2 YSYEKL. The CDR3 length is 14 residues. V lost 0 bases and J lost 3, with 9 bases in between. CDR3 bases: TGCGCCAGCAGCCAAGAAGGCCAGTTCTACGAGCAGTACTTC. Residues: CASSQEGQFYEQYF.